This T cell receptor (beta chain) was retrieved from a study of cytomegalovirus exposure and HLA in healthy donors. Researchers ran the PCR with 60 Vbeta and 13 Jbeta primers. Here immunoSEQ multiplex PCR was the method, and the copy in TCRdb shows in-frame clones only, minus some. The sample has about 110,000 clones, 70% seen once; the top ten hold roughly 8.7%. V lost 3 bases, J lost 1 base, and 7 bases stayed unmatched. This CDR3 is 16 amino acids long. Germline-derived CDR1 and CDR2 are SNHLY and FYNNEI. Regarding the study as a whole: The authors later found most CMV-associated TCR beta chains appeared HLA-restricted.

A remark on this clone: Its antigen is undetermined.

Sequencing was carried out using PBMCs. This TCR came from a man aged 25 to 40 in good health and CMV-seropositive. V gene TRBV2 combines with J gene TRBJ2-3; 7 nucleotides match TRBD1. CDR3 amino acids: CASSDLGQGGTDTQYF. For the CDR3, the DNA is TGTGCCAGCAGTGATCTCGGGCAGGGGGGCACAGATACGCAGTATTTT.